What follows are 31 T cell receptor beta chains derived from one specimen sequenced in a study of OX40 agonist ivuxolimab in advanced cancers. Data came from immunoSEQ multiplex PCR; TCRdb stores just in-frame clones and leaves some out. The top ten hold around 0.5% of the sample, which has around 110,000 clones, about nine tenths seen once. Specimen: CD4+ or CD8+ T cells sorted from blood, collected in a trial of the OX40 agonist ivuxolimab. These receptors were collected from an adult with an advanced solid tumor such as melanoma, head and neck, liver or kidney cancer.

The CDR3: CASSFSGASYNEQFF. The CDR3 coding sequence is TGTGCCAGCAGCTTTAGCGGGGCCTCCTACAATGAGCAGTTCTTC. V gene TRBV7-9 combines with J gene TRBJ2-1, with TRBD2 matching 8 bases. Germline trimming cut 3 bases from V and 0 bases from J; bases unmatched to any gene: 1. This CDR3 has 15 residues. The germline CDR1 and CDR2 sequences are SEHNR and FQNEAQ (reference sequence).

This clone appeared once. The chain employs TRBV6-6 and TRBJ1-4, with TRBD1 matching 10 bases. The J segment lost 8 bases and the V segment lost 4 bases, leaving 7 bases of the junction unmatched. Germline loops: CDR1 MNHNY, CDR2 SVGAGI (reference sequence). The CDR3 runs 15 residues. CDR3 sequence (DNA): TGTGCCAGCAGTTTCCCGGGACAGGGGAGCGAAAAACTGTTTTTT. It translates to CASSFPGQGSEKLFF.

The genes are TRBV27 and TRBJ1-3; D is perhaps TRBD1 (6 bases). The V end was cut by 5 bases, the J end by 0 bases, with 14 bases between. Germline V gene lookup returns CDR1 MNHEY and CDR2 SMNVEV (reference sequence). CDR3 size: 16 residues. CDR3: CASSPGQPISGNTIYF. In DNA, the CDR3 is TGTGCCAGCAGTCCCGGACAGCCCATCTCTGGAAACACCATATATTTT.

J is TRBJ1-1 and V is TRBV2; D not resolved. Trimming took 6 bases from V and 0 from J, leaving 8 bases between them. This CDR3 region has 13 residues. Germline-derived CDR1 and CDR2 are SNHLY and FYNNEI. CDR3: CASSADVNTEAFF. CDR3 bases: TGTGCCAGCAGCGCTGATGTGAACACTGAAGCTTTCTTT.

The rearrangement uses TRBV28 and TRBJ1-1; a weak D match, TRBD1 (5 bases). CDR3 length: 14 amino acids. CDR1 and CDR2 from the germline V gene are MDHEN and SYDVKM. The V end lost 6 bases, the J end lost 11 bases, and 22 bases lay between the germline ends. CDR3 nucleotides: TGTGCCAGCAGCGTAGGAGGGACCCCGCTTGTGGCTTTCTTT. Protein product: CASSVGGTPLVAFF. Supplemented by reference TRBV28 and TRBJ1-1, the full variable domain reads DVKVTQSSRYLVKRTGEKVFLECVQDMDHENMFWYRQDPGLGLRLIYFSYDVKMKEKGDIPEGYSVSREKKERFSLILESASTNQTSMYLCASSVGGTPLVAFFGQGTRLTVV.

The rearrangement links TRBV19 to TRBJ2-7; weak D call: TRBD1 (7 bases). The CDR3 has 14 amino acids. Trimming pared 10 bases from V and 3 bases from J, leaving 19 bases between. Germline CDR1 is LNHDA and CDR2 is SQIVND (reference sequence). CDR3 region: CATLEGAGLYEQYF. Written as DNA, the CDR3 is TGTGCCACCCTCGAGGGGGCGGGACTCTACGAGCAGTACTTC.

CDR3 sequence: CASSQGAGGRYEQYF. CDR3 coding DNA: TGTGCCAGCAGCCAGGGAGCGGGGGGGCGGTACGAGCAGTACTTC. This chain links TRBV4-2 with TRBJ2-7; TRBD2 matches at 10 bases. The V gene end was trimmed by 3 bases and the J gene end by 4 bases; junction bases not matched to a gene: 6. The CDR3 is 15 amino acids. Germline V gives CDR1 LGHNA, CDR2 YNFKEQ.

This clone has more than one count but fewer than ten. The V and J genes are TRBV5-4 and TRBJ1-5; TRBD1 agrees at 7 bases. Germline V gene sequence: CDR1 SGHNT, CDR2 YYREEE (reference sequence). This CDR3 is 15 amino acids long. The J segment lost 3 bases and the V segment lost 1 base, leaving 4 bases of the junction unmatched. The CDR3 reads CASSLTGEVNQPQHF. CDR3 in DNA: TGTGCCAGCAGCTTGACAGGGGAGGTCAATCAGCCCCAGCATTTT.

This clone was observed a handful of times. The rearrangement links TRBV9 to TRBJ1-2, with 10 bases that match TRBD1. V gave up 3 bases and J gave up 8 bases; unmatched junction bases: 7. The CDR3 sequence is 14 residues long. Germline CDR1 is SGDLS and CDR2 is YYNGEE. CDR3 sequence: CASSGRQGARGYTF. The CDR3 nucleotides are TGTGCCAGCAGCGGGAGACAGGGGGCGAGGGGCTACACCTTC.

J is TRBJ2-2 and V is TRBV9, with TRBD1 identical over 7 bases. Unmatched junction bases numbered 10, after V lost 1 base and J lost 10 bases. CDR1 is SGDLS, CDR2 YYNGEE, per germline. This CDR3 has 15 residues. CDR3 DNA: TGTGCCAGCAGCGTAAGAGCACAGGGGTATAAGGAGCTGTTTTTT. The encoded protein is CASSVRAQGYKELFF.

The chain employs TRBV7-2 and TRBJ2-7; 7 bases align to TRBD1. The V gene end was trimmed by 5 bases and the J gene end by 3 bases; junction bases not matched to a gene: 7. The CDR3 consists of 14 residues. The germline V gene encodes CDR1 SGHTA and CDR2 FQGNSA. The CDR3 sequence: CASSLLRGNYEQYF. The CDR3 DNA sequence: TGTGCCAGCAGCCTTCTCAGGGGGAACTACGAGCAGTACTTC.

The J gene is TRBJ1-1, the V gene TRBV6-4; possible D gene TRBD1, 6 bases. CDR1 and CDR2 (germline): MRHNA, SNTAGT. Trimming cost V 3 bases and J 4 bases, with 9 bases left between them. The CDR3 sequence is 13 residues long. This chain's CDR3 is CASSEAGATEAFF. CDR3 bases: TGTGCCAGCAGTGAGGCGGGGGCCACTGAAGCTTTCTTT.

A few counts support this clone. This sequence joins TRBV6-5 and TRBJ1-1, with D hard to call. Deletions cut 4 bases from V and 1 base from J, with 7 bases between. The CDR3 has 13 amino acids. Germline V gene sequence: CDR1 MNHEY, CDR2 SVGAGI. The CDR3 DNA reads TGTGCCAGCAGTTCCCCACCGAACACTGAAGCTTTCTTT. Translation gives CASSSPPNTEAFF.

The chain joins TRBV6-6 to TRBJ1-1, with D possibly being TRBD1 (5 bases). This CDR3 has 15 amino acids. V was clipped by 6 bases and J by 5 bases, with 19 bases between them. Germline CDR1 and CDR2: MNHNY and SVGAGI (reference sequence). The CDR3, as DNA: TGTGCCAGCAGCGGCCGGGACGGGCAAAGGACTGAAGCTTTCTTT. Its translation: CASSGRDGQRTEAFF.

The CDR3 DNA reads TGCGCCAGCAGCACGGGACAGACCTCCTACAATGAGCAGTTCTTC. Its protein is CASSTGQTSYNEQFF. The chain uses TRBV5-1 and TRBJ2-1, with TRBD1 identical over 7 bases. CDR1 is SGHRS, CDR2 YFSETQ, per germline. This CDR3 contains 15 residues. V shed 4 bases, J shed 0 bases, and the junction held 4 bases outside the gene matches.

This chain links TRBV19 with TRBJ1-2, with a possible D match to TRBD1 (5 bases). Germline CDR1 is LNHDA and CDR2 is SQIVND (reference sequence). The ends were cut back, 6 bases at V and 7 bases at J, with 9 bases in the middle. The CDR3 runs to 11 residues. In DNA, the CDR3 is TGTGCCAGTAGCCTCGGGGGTGGCTACACCTTC. Protein: CASSLGGGYTF.

This chain joins TRBV28 and TRBJ2-7, with 8 bases identical to TRBD1. The CDR3 has 17 residues. Losses at the gene ends were 3 bases for V and 4 bases for J; bases not matched to a gene: 14. Per the germline V gene, CDR1 is MDHEN and CDR2 is SYDVKM. CDR3 in DNA: TGTGCCAGCAGTTTTCTATACCAGGACAGGGAAGATTACGAGCAGTACTTC. It codes for CASSFLYQDREDYEQYF.

The rearrangement links TRBV29-1 to TRBJ2-5; D tentatively fits TRBD1 or TRBD2 (5 bases each). This CDR3 is built from 15 residues. The germline gives CDR1 SQVTM, CDR2 ANQGSEA. V was clipped by 5 bases and J by 1 base, with 17 bases between them. The CDR3 coding sequence is TGCAGCGTTTCCGGGACGCCTTCGACCCAAGAGACCCAGTACTTC. It specifies CSVSGTPSTQETQYF.

This chain joins TRBV5-8 and TRBJ2-3, with 13 bases identical to TRBD2. J gave up 1 base and V 2 bases, and 4 bases lay outside the gene matches. This CDR3 is 17 amino acids long. Germline CDR1 SGHTS, CDR2 YDEGEE. The CDR3: CASSFTGTSGGTDTQYF. The CDR3, as DNA: TGTGCCAGCAGCTTTACCGGGACTAGCGGGGGCACAGATACGCAGTATTTT.

V gene TRBV7-9 combines with J gene TRBJ1-2; D not resolved. Per germline, CDR1 SEHNR and CDR2 FQNEAQ (reference sequence). The CDR3 extends over 12 amino acids. Trimming removed 2 bases at V and 3 bases at J, with 4 bases between. The CDR3 loop reads CASSLLDYGYTF. The DNA for the CDR3 is TGTGCCAGCAGCTTATTAGACTATGGCTACACCTTC.

V is TRBV4-3 and J is TRBJ2-1; 7 bases fit TRBD2. This CDR3 is built from 17 residues. V shed 0 bases and J 8 bases; nucleotides not matched to a gene: 13. CDR1 is LGHNA, CDR2 YSLEER, per germline. CDR3 amino acids: CASSQDHDGGMLHEQFF. In DNA, the CDR3 is TGCGCCAGCAGCCAAGATCATGACGGGGGGATGTTACATGAGCAGTTCTTC.

Only one count was recorded for this clone. The CDR3 loop reads CASSLSGPLGLTEAFF. In nucleotides, the CDR3 is TGTGCCAGCAGTTTATCTGGCCCCCTGGGTCTGACTGAAGCTTTCTTT. The chain combines TRBV28 with TRBJ1-1, with unresolved D. V was trimmed by 1 base and J by 5 bases, leaving 17 bases between them. CDR1 MDHEN and CDR2 SYDVKM come from the germline V gene. The CDR3 is made up of 16 amino acids.

The chain uses TRBV5-1 and TRBJ2-3, with D possibly TRBD2 on 5 matching bases. CDR1 and CDR2 from the germline V gene are SGHRS and YFSETQ. The CDR3 is 14 amino acids. V was pared by 1 base and J by 1 base, with 7 bases between. As DNA, the CDR3 is TGCGCCAGCAGCTTGATCGGGGGCACAGATACGCAGTATTTT. Translated, it gives CASSLIGGTDTQYF. The whole variable domain, remainder taken from reference TRBV5-1 and TRBJ2-3, is KAGVTQTPRYLIKTRGQQVTLSCSPISGHRSVSWYQQTPGQGLQFLFEYFSETQRNKGNFPGRFSGRQFSNSRSEMNVSTLELGDSALYLCASSLIGGTDTQYFGPGTRLTVL.

V and J are TRBV7-8 and TRBJ1-1; the D is unclear. The germline V gene encodes CDR1 SGHVS and CDR2 FQNEAQ. V was trimmed by 1 base and J by 0 bases, leaving 9 bases between them. The CDR3 length is 15 residues. The CDR3 region is CASSLEVRLNTEAFF. The CDR3 nucleotides read TGTGCCAGCAGCTTAGAAGTCAGGTTGAACACTGAAGCTTTCTTT.

V gene TRBV19 combines with J gene TRBJ1-2; 9 positions agree with TRBD1. This CDR3 region has 13 residues. With 4 bases clipped from V and 8 bases from J, the junction kept 5 bases outside the gene matches. The germline V gene encodes CDR1 LNHDA and CDR2 SQIVND (reference sequence). DNA of the CDR3: TGTGCCAGTAGTACCGGACAGGGGATCGGCTACACCTTC. Translating gives CASSTGQGIGYTF.

The rearrangement joins TRBV28 to TRBJ2-7; tentative D call: TRBD2 (6 bases). CDR1 is MDHEN and CDR2 is SYDVKM in the germline V gene. Deletions cut 10 bases from V and 6 bases from J, with 22 bases between. This CDR3 is 14 amino acids long. CDR3 loop: CATGGGVSRSEQYF. CDR3 bases: TGTGCCACCGGCGGAGGGGTGTCCCGATCCGAGCAGTACTTC.

This chain links TRBV18 with TRBJ2-7; the D gene is possibly TRBD2 (6 bases). Trimming removed 5 bases from V and 0 bases from J, with 11 bases in between. CDR3 size: 14 residues. In germline, CDR1 is KGHSH, CDR2 LQKENI. CDR3 DNA sequence: TGTGCCAGCTCAGCGCGGGACCGCTCCTACGAGCAGTACTTC. This sequence encodes CASSARDRSYEQYF. Using reference TRBV18 and TRBJ2-7 for the parts outside the CDR3, the full variable domain is NAGVMQNPRHLVRRRGQEARLRCSPMKGHSHVYWYRQLPEEGLKFMVYLQKENIIDESGMPKERFSAEFPKEGPSILRIQQVVRGDSAAYFCASSARDRSYEQYFGPGTRLTVT.

This chain joins TRBV6-5 and TRBJ2-1, with 9 bases matching TRBD2. V lost 2 bases and J lost 4; bases outside the gene matches: 3. CDR1 and CDR2 (germline): MNHEY, SVGAGI. The length of the CDR3 is 15 residues. The CDR3 protein is CASSYVRGGYNEQFF. CDR3 DNA: TGTGCCAGCAGTTACGTGCGGGGGGGTTACAATGAGCAGTTCTTC.

V usage is TRBV2 and J usage is TRBJ2-5; weak D call: TRBD2 (6 bases). The germline V gene has CDR1 SNHLY and CDR2 FYNNEI. CDR3 length: 14 amino acids. Trimming removed 6 bases from V and 4 bases from J, with 15 bases in between. The CDR3 region has the DNA TGTGCCAGCAGGGCAAGCGGGCAGGGAGAGACCCAGTACTTC. As protein: CASRASGQGETQYF.

This rearrangement joins TRBV28 to TRBJ1-1; tentative D call: TRBD1 (5 bases). The CDR3 is made up of 12 amino acids. Germline lookup yields CDR1 MDHEN and CDR2 SYDVKM. Trimming shortened V by 6 bases and J by 8 bases, and 13 bases separated the two germline ends. CDR3 coding DNA: TGTGCCAGCAGGGTGGGGGTCACGGAAGCTTTCTTT. It is translated as CASRVGVTEAFF.

This chain links TRBV18 with TRBJ1-5, with D unresolved. V lost 1 base and J lost 0, with 7 bases in between. This CDR3 spans 15 amino acids. Germline V gene data show CDR1 as KGHSH and CDR2 as LQKENI. As DNA, the CDR3 is TGTGCCAGCTCACCACGGACCGATAGCAATCAGCCCCAGCATTTT. This sequence encodes CASSPRTDSNQPQHF.